This passage covers 25 T cell receptor beta chains from one sample sequenced in a study of blood T cells in healthy people across ages (dated by TCRdb to 2013 to 2016). Receptor libraries were prepared by 5' RACE. Instrument used: Illumina HiSeq 2500. A second PCR of roughly 6 to 11 cycles was run with a J-beta primer mix and a sample-barcoded 5' primer. TCRdb passed the public sequencing reads through fastp at Q25 and MiXCR, retaining productive beta sequences. Entries that share a CDR3 protein sequence are merged under the most common genes and DNA. The sample table shows approximately 1.5 million distinct CDR3 sequences, and about 42% are seen once. The top ten constitute about 3.8% of the sample. Sequenced input: blood. The receptors originated from a woman in her late teens or twenties in good health.

The chain uses TRBV2 and TRBJ1-1, with 9 bases lining up with TRBD1. The trim removed 6 bases at V and 5 bases at J, leaving 7 bases unmatched. The CDR3 runs 14 residues. The germline CDR1 and CDR2 sequences are SNHLY and FYNNEI. CDR3 loop: CASSKEGQGTEAFF. CDR3 DNA: TGTGCCAGCAGCAAGGAGGGACAGGGAACTGAAGCTTTCTTT.

This clonotype was recorded a few times. This sequence joins TRBV20-1 and TRBJ1-2; 9 positions agree with TRBD1. Trimming cost V 5 bases and J 7 bases; bases outside gene matches: 11. This CDR3 is 14 amino acids long. Germline V CDR1 and CDR2: DFQATT, SNEGSKA (reference sequence). The CDR3 region is CSALRDRVVGGYTF. The CDR3 DNA reads TGCAGTGCTCTCCGGGACAGGGTTGTTGGTGGCTACACCTTC.

The sample holds a few counts of this clonotype. The chain recombines TRBV23-1 with TRBJ2-5; D may correspond to TRBD1 or TRBD2 (6 bases each). TRBV23-1 is treated as an ORF (open reading frame) with a function not yet certain. The V end lost 6 bases, the J end lost 0 bases, and 20 bases lay between the germline ends. The CDR3 extends over 17 amino acids. The CDR3 loop is CASRLDSGGTHQETQYF. The CDR3 DNA is TGCGCCAGCAGGTTAGATTCCGGCGGGACACACCAAGAGACCCAGTACTTC.

The chain is built from TRBV20-1 and TRBJ2-1, with TRBD1 as a possible D gene (6 bases). Germline CDR1 and CDR2: DFQATT and SNEGSKA (reference sequence). There are 15 residues in the CDR3. The V end was cut by 6 bases, the J end by 9 bases, with 24 bases between. DNA for the CDR3: TGCAGTGCGGACGAGGGGATAGGGGGACGCGGTGAGCAGTTCTTC. This gives the protein CSADEGIGGRGEQFF.

This clonotype occurred a few times. The rearrangement joins TRBV11-2 to TRBJ2-5; D remains unclear. The CDR3 loop spans 16 amino acids. The V gene lost 5 bases and the J gene lost 2 bases, with 18 bases spanning the gap. The germline V gene encodes CDR1 SGHAT and CDR2 FQNNGV. The CDR3 DNA reads TGTGCCAGCAGCGGCCCTGGGCTAGTCTTACAAGAGACCCAGTACTTC. Translation gives CASSGPGLVLQETQYF.

The chain carries TRBV7-9 and TRBJ2-7; 7 positions agree with TRBD1. CDR1 and CDR2 (germline): SEHNR, FQNEAQ (reference sequence). This CDR3 contains 13 residues. V lost 3 bases and J lost 8; bases outside the gene matches: 7. The CDR3 loop reads CASSFRTGFKQYF. CDR3 bases: TGTGCCAGCAGCTTCAGGACAGGCTTCAAGCAGTACTTC.

The chain employs TRBV20-1 and TRBJ2-7; D is ambiguous. CDR3 length equals 16 residues. Germline CDR1 is DFQATT and CDR2 is SNEGSKA (reference sequence). V was pared by 0 bases and J by 0 bases, with 15 bases between. In nucleotides, the CDR3 is TGCAGTGCTAGAGATCCCCGAACTCACTTCTCCTACGAGCAGTACTTC. Its translation is CSARDPRTHFSYEQYF.

This clonotype was counted a few times. J is TRBJ2-7 and V is TRBV25-1; 8 bases are a match to TRBD1. Germline CDR1 is MGHDK and CDR2 is SYGVNS. The CDR3 sequence is 15 residues long. V lost 3 bases to trimming and J lost 3 bases; unmatched junction nucleotides: 7. The DNA for the CDR3 is TGTGCCAGCAGTGACGAGGGACAGGCAATCTACGAGCAGTACTTC. Amino acid sequence: CASSDEGQAIYEQYF.

A few counts support this clonotype. The genes are TRBV4-1 and TRBJ1-6; D ambiguous. Germline CDR1 reads MGHRA; CDR2 reads YSYEKL. Between the trimmed V and J ends, which lost 6 bases and 6 bases, there was a span of 12 bases. The CDR3 totals 14 residues. Written as DNA, the CDR3 is TGCGCCAGCAGGAGGTCAAGCCTTAATTCACCCCTCCACTTT. Amino acids: CASRRSSLNSPLHF.

The table lists this clonotype with a few counts. This chain uses TRBV12-3 or TRBV12-4 with TRBJ1-5; TRBD1 might be the D (6 bases). The V and J ends lost 0 bases and 5 bases respectively, with 14 bases between them. The CDR3 consists of 16 residues. DNA of the CDR3: TGTGCCAGCAGTTTAGCGGGGACACCTACAGATCAGCCCCAGCATTTT. Its protein is CASSLAGTPTDQPQHF.

The chain links TRBV11-2 to TRBJ2-3; no firm D call. In germline, CDR1 is SGHAT, CDR2 FQNNGV. V dropped 5 bases and J dropped 4 bases, with 19 bases sitting between them. The CDR3 runs 16 residues. The CDR3 DNA sequence: TGTGCCAGCAGCGCCGGAGCTTTGGGTAGGGCAGATACGCAGTATTTT. It specifies CASSAGALGRADTQYF.

Points on this clonotype: A read error may account for a junction end that differs from germline. The V call is TRBV20-1, the J call TRBJ2-7; 14 bases line up with TRBD2. CDR1 and CDR2 (germline): DFQATT, SNEGSKA (reference sequence). The CDR3 has 16 amino acids. The CDR3 sequence: CSAPASTSGRAYEQYF. The DNA of the CDR3 is TGCAGTGCTCCCGCTTCGACTAGCGGGAGGGCCTATGAGCAGTACTTC.

This clonotype was picked up many times. The chain is built from TRBV20-1 and TRBJ2-3, with D possibly being TRBD1 (6 bases). Germline CDR1 and CDR2: DFQATT and SNEGSKA (reference sequence). The CDR3 covers 14 residues. Trimming pared 6 bases from V and 3 bases from J, leaving 16 bases between. CDR3 region: CSAASPRGTDTQYF. The CDR3, as DNA: TGCAGTGCAGCCTCTCCTAGGGGGACAGATACGCAGTATTTT.

This sequence joins TRBV7-9 and TRBJ2-3, with D hard to call. CDR3 length: 14 amino acids. CDR1 is SEHNR, CDR2 FQNEAQ, per germline (reference sequence). V gave up 2 bases and J gave up 2 bases, with 8 bases separating them. The CDR3 nucleotides are TGTGCCAGCAGCTTAAAGCCTGACACAGATACGCAGTATTTT. This gives the protein CASSLKPDTDTQYF. Supplemented by reference TRBV7-9 and TRBJ2-3, the full variable domain reads DTGVSQNPRHKITKRGQNVTFRCDPISEHNRLYWYRQTLGQGPEFLTYFQNEAQLEKSRLLSDRFSAERPKGSFSTLEIQRTEQGDSAMYLCASSLKPDTDTQYFGPGTRLTVL.

The CDR3, as DNA: TGTGCCAGCAGTTCCGTGGCGGGTTTCCAAGAGACCCAGTACTTC. This gives the protein CASSSVAGFQETQYF. The chain recombines TRBV6-5 with TRBJ2-5, with D possibly being TRBD2 (5 bases). This CDR3 has 15 amino acids. Germline loops: CDR1 MNHEY, CDR2 SVGAGI. V gave up 4 bases and J gave up 1 base, with 13 bases separating them.

The chain employs TRBV24-1 and TRBJ1-2; 8 bases align to TRBD1. V lost 9 bases to trimming and J lost 2 bases; unmatched junction nucleotides: 4. Germline CDR1 is KGHDR and CDR2 is SFDVKD. CDR3 size: 13 residues. CDR3 protein: CATAGQGNYGYTF. The CDR3 nucleotides are TGTGCCACCGCTGGACAGGGAAACTATGGCTACACCTTC.

The rearrangement joins TRBV18 to TRBJ2-3, with D perhaps matching TRBD1 (5 bases). This CDR3 contains 15 residues. Germline CDR1 is KGHSH and CDR2 is LQKENI. The V and J ends lost 3 bases and 2 bases respectively, with 12 bases between them. The CDR3 DNA sequence: TGTGCCAGCTCACCTGGGGCGAGGTACACAGATACGCAGTATTTT. Its protein is CASSPGARYTDTQYF. Combining the CDR3 with reference TRBV18 and TRBJ2-3 gives the whole variable domain NAGVMQNPRHLVRRRGQEARLRCSPMKGHSHVYWYRQLPEEGLKFMVYLQKENIIDESGMPKERFSAEFPKEGPSILRIQQVVRGDSAAYFCASSPGARYTDTQYFGPGTRLTVL.

This clonotype was counted only a few times. The chain joins TRBV27 to TRBJ2-1; no reliable D call. V was cut by 2 bases and J by 0 bases, with 11 bases left in between. The CDR3 totals 16 residues. The V gene's germline CDR1 is MNHEY and CDR2 SMNVEV (reference sequence). The CDR3 DNA reads TGTGCCAGCAGTTTAGGGATAATTAGCTCCTACAATGAGCAGTTCTTC. Translation gives CASSLGIISSYNEQFF.

The chain has TRBV12-3 or TRBV12-4 and TRBJ1-2; maybe TRBD1 (5 bases). V lost 2 bases to trimming and J lost 6 bases, with 13 bases between them. The CDR3 loop spans 14 amino acids. This chain's CDR3 is CASSLLQGIHGYTF. The DNA of the CDR3 is TGTGCCAGCAGTTTACTCCAGGGAATTCATGGCTACACCTTC.

This chain links TRBV5-1 with TRBJ2-5; possible D gene TRBD1, 7 bases. The CDR3 contains 14 residues. Germline V CDR1 and CDR2: SGHRS, YFSETQ. Trimming shortened V by 4 bases and J by 11 bases, and 21 bases separated the two germline ends. CDR3 DNA: TGCGCCAGCAGCATTCGGGCAGGGGGGAGTGAGCAGTACTTC. It is translated as CASSIRAGGSEQYF.

This clonotype showed up just a few times. Compared with germline, one end of the junction differs, possibly owing to a read error. This sequence joins TRBV13 and TRBJ1-1, with TRBD1 as a possible D gene (5 bases). Germline assignment: CDR1 PRHDT and CDR2 FYEKMQ (reference sequence). The CDR3 is made up of 13 amino acids. CDR3 protein: CASSLGQFTEAFF. DNA for the CDR3: TGTGCCAGCAGCCTAGGACAATTCACTGAAGCTTTCTTT. Full variable domain (missing parts from reference TRBV13 and TRBJ1-1): AAGVIQSPRHLIKEKRETATLKCYPIPRHDTVYWYQQGPGQDPQFLISFYEKMQSDKGSIPDRFSAQQFSDYHSELNMSSLELGDSALYFCASSLGQFTEAFFGQGTRLTVV.

The chain recombines TRBV10-3 with TRBJ1-4; D is possibly TRBD1 (5 bases). There are 12 residues in the CDR3. Looked up from germline, CDR1 is ENHRY and CDR2 is SYGVKD. V lost 4 bases to trimming and J lost 8 bases, with 8 bases between them. CDR3 residues: CAISGTKEKLFF. As DNA, the CDR3 is TGTGCCATCAGTGGGACAAAGGAAAAACTGTTTTTT.

In nucleotides, the CDR3 is TGTGCCAGCAGTTTAGCGGGATCGAAGGCAGATACGCAGTATTTT. Translated, it gives CASSLAGSKADTQYF. The chain couples TRBV28 to TRBJ2-3; D is perhaps TRBD2 (6 bases). Germline CDR1 and CDR2: MDHEN and SYDVKM. The CDR3 length is 15 residues. V lost 2 bases, J lost 4 bases, and 13 bases lay in between.

The V call is TRBV7-8, the J call TRBJ2-7, with D perhaps TRBD1 or TRBD2 (5 bases each). Germline-derived CDR1 and CDR2 are SGHVS and FQNEAQ. Trimming pared 2 bases from V and 3 bases from J, leaving 17 bases between. This CDR3 is built from 16 residues. The CDR3 nucleotides are TGTGCCAGCAGCTTAACTGGACTCCGGGACCACTACGAGCAGTACTTC. Encoded protein: CASSLTGLRDHYEQYF. Supplemented by reference TRBV7-8 and TRBJ2-7, the full variable domain reads GAGVSQSPRYKVAKRGQDVALRCDPISGHVSLFWYQQALGQGPEFLTYFQNEAQLDKSGLPSDRFFAERPEGSVSTLKIQRTQQEDSAVYLCASSLTGLRDHYEQYFGPGTRLTVT.

This clonotype was found a few times. CDR3: CASSSLDGSYNSPLHF. CDR3 sequence (DNA): TGTGCCAGCAGCTCGCTGGACGGCTCCTATAATTCACCCCTCCACTTT. The chain joins TRBV11-2 to TRBJ1-6; D not resolved. Germline V gene lookup returns CDR1 SGHAT and CDR2 FQNNGV. The ends were cut back, 4 bases at V and 0 bases at J, with 10 bases in the middle. The CDR3 has 16 residues. Looking up the rest from reference TRBV11-2 and TRBJ1-6 gives the full variable domain: EAGVAQSPRYKIIEKRQSVAFWCNPISGHATLYWYQQILGQGPKLLIQFQNNGVVDDSQLPKDRFSAERLKGVDSTLKIQPAKLEDSAVYLCASSSLDGSYNSPLHFGNGTRLTVT.